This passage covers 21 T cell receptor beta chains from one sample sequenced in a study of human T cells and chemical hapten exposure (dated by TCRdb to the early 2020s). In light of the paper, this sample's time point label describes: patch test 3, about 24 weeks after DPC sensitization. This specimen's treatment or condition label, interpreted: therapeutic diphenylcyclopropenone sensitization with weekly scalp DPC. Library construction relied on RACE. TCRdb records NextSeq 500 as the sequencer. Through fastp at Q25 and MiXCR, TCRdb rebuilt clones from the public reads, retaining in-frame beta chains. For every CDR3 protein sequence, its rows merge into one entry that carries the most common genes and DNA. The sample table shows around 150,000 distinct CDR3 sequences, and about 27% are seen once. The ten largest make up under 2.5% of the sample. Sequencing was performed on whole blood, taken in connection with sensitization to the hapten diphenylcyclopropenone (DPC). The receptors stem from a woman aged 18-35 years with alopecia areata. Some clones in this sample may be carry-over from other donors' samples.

The CDR3 DNA reads as TGTGCCAGCAGTGAAGGGGGGGGCAATCAGCCCCAGCATTTT. It is translated as CASSEGGGNQPQHF. This chain joins TRBV2 and TRBJ1-5, with D perhaps TRBD1 (5 bases). Trimming removed 1 base from V and 2 bases from J, with 6 bases in between. Germline V lookup: CDR1 SNHLY, CDR2 FYNNEI. This CDR3 comprises 14 residues.

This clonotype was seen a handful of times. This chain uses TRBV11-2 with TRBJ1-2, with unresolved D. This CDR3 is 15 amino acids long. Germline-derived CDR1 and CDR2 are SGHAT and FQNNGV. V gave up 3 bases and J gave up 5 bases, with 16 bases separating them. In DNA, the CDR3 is TGTGCCAGCAGCTTCCACGGCCCGGCGGCATATGGCTACACCTTC. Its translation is CASSFHGPAAYGYTF.

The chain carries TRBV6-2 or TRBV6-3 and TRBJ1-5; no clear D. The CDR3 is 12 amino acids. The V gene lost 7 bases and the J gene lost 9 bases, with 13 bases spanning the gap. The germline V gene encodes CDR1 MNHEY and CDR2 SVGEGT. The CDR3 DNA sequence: TGTGCCAGCACTCGTGGCCTGGGGCCCCAGCATTTT. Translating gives CASTRGLGPQHF.

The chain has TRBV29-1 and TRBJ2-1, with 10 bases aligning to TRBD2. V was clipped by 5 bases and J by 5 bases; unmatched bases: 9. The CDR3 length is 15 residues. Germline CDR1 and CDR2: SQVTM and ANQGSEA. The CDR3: CSVLSGGLPHNEQFF. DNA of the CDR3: TGCAGCGTTCTTAGCGGGGGGCTCCCCCACAATGAGCAGTTCTTC.

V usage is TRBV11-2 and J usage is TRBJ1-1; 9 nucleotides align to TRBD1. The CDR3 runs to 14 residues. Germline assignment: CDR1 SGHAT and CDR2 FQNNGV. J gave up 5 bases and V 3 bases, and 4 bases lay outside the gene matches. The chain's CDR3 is CASSFDRGKTEAFF. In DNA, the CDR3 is TGTGCCAGCAGCTTCGACAGGGGGAAGACTGAAGCTTTCTTT.

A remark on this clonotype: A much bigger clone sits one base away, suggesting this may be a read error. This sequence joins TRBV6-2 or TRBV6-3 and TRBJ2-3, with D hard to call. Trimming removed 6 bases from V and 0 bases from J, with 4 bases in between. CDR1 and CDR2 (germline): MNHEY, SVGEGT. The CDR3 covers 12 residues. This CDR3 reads CASRGSTDTQYF. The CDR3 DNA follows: TGTGCCAGCAGGGGTAGCACAGATACGCAGTATTTT.

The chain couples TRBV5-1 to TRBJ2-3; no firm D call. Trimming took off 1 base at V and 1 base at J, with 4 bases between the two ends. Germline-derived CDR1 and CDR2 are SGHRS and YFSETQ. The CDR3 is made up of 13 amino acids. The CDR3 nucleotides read TGCGCCAGCAGCTTGACCGGCACAGATACGCAGTATTTT. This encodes CASSLTGTDTQYF.

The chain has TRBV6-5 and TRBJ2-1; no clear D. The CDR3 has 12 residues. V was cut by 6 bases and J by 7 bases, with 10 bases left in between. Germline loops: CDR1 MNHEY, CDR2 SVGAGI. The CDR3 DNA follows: TGTGCCAGCAGCCGGGCCTGGAATGAGCAGTTCTTC. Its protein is CASSRAWNEQFF.

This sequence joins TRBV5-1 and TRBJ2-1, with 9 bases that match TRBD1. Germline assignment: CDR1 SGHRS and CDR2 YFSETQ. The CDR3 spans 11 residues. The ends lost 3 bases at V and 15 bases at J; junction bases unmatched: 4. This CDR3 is CASSSGQGRFF. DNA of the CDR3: TGCGCCAGCAGCTCCGGACAGGGGCGGTTCTTC.

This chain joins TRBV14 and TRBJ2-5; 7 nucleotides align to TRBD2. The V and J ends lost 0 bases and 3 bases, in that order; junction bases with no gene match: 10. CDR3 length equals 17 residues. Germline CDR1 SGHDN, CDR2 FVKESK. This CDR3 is CASSQEPSGLYEETQYF. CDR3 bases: TGTGCCAGCAGCCAAGAACCTAGCGGACTATATGAAGAGACCCAGTACTTC.

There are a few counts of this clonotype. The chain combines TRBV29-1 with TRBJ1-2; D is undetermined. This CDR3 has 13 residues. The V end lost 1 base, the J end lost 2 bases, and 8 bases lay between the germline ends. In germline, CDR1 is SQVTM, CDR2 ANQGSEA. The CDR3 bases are TGCAGCGTTGAAGCGGTACAGAACTATGGCTACACCTTC. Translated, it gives CSVEAVQNYGYTF. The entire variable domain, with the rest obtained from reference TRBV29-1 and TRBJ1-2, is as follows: SAVISQKPSRDICQRGTSLTIQCQVDSQVTMMFWYRQQPGQSLTLIATANQGSEATYESGFVIDKFPISRPNLTFSTLTVSNMSPEDSSIYLCSVEAVQNYGYTFGSGTRLTVV.

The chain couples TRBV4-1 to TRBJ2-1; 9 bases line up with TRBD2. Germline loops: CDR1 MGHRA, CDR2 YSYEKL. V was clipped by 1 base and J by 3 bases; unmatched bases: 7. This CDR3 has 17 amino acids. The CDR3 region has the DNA TGCGCCAGCAGCCAAGTAGCGGGAGTTTTTGACTACAATGAGCAGTTCTTC. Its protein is CASSQVAGVFDYNEQFF.

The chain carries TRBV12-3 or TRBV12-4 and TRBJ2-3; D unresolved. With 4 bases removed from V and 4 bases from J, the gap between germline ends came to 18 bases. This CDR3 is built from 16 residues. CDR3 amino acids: CASSSPREPTPDTQYF. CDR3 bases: TGTGCCAGCAGTTCGCCAAGGGAACCCACCCCAGATACGCAGTATTTT.

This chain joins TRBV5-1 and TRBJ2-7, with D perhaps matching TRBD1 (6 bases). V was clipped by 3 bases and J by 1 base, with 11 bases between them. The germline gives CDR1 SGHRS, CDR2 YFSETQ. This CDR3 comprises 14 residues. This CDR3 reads CASSWKDSSYEQYF. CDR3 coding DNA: TGCGCCAGCAGCTGGAAGGACAGTTCCTACGAGCAGTACTTC. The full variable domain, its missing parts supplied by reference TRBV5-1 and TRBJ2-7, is KAGVTQTPRYLIKTRGQQVTLSCSPISGHRSVSWYQQTPGQGLQFLFEYFSETQRNKGNFPGRFSGRQFSNSRSEMNVSTLELGDSALYLCASSWKDSSYEQYFGPGTRLTVT.

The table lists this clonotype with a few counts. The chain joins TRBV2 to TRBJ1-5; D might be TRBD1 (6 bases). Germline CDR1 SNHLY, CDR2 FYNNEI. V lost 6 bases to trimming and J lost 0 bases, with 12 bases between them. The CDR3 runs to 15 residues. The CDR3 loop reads CASSPDRFSNQPQHF. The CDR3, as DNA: TGTGCCAGCAGCCCTGACAGGTTTAGCAATCAGCCCCAGCATTTT.

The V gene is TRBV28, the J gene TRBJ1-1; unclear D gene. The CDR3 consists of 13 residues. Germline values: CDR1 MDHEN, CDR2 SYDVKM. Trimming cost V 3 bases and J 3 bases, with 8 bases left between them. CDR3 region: CASSFSEYTEAFF. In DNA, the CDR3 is TGTGCCAGCAGTTTCTCGGAATACACTGAAGCTTTCTTT. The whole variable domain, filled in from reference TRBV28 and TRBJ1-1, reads DVKVTQSSRYLVKRTGEKVFLECVQDMDHENMFWYRQDPGLGLRLIYFSYDVKMKEKGDIPEGYSVSREKKERFSLILESASTNQTSMYLCASSFSEYTEAFFGQGTRLTVV.

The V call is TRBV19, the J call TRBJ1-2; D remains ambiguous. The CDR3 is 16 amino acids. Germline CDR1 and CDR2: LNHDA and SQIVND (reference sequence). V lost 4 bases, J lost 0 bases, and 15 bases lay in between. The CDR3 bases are TGTGCCAGTAGTACGGCGACGGGTAATTCTAACTATGGCTACACCTTC. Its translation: CASSTATGNSNYGYTF.

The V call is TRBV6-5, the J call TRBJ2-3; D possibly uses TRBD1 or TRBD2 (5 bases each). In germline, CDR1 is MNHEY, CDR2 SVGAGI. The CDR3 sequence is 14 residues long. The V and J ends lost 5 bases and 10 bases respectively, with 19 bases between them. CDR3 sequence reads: CASSLNPGTPPQYF. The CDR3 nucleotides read TGTGCCAGCAGTCTCAACCCCGGGACCCCTCCGCAGTATTTT.

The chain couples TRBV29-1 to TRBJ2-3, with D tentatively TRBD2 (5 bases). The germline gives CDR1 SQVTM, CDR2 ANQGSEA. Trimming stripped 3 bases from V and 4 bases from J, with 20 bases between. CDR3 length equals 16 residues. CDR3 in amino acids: CSVDPWISGNPDTQYF. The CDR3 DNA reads TGCAGCGTTGACCCCTGGATTTCCGGGAACCCAGATACGCAGTATTTT.

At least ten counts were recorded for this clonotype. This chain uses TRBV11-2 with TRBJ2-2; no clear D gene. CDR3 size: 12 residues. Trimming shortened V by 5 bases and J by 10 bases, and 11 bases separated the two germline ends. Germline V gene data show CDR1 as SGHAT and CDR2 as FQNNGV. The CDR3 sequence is CASSRGTSELFF. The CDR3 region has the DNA TGTGCCAGCAGCCGTGGCACCTCGGAGCTGTTTTTT.

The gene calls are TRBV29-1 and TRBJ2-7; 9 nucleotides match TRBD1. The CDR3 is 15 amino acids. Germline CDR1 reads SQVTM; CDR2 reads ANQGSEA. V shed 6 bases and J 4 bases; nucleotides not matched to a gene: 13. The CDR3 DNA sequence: TGCAGCGTACCGTCGGACAGGGGATATTTTTACGAGCAGTACTTC. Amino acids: CSVPSDRGYFYEQYF.